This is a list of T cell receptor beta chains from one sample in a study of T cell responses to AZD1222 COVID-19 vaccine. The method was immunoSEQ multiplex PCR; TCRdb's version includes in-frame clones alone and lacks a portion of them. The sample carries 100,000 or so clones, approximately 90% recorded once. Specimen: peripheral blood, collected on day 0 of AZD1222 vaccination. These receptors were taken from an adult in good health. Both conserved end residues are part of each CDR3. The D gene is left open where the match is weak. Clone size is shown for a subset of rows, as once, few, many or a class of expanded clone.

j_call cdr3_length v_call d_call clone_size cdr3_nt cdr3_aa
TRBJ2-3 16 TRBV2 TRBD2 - TGTGCCAGCAGTGAGAGACTAGCGGGACTCACAGATACGCAGTATTTT CASSERLAGLTDTQYF
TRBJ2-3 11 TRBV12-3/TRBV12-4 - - TGTGCCAGCAGTTTTGGAGATACGCAGTATTTT CASSFGDTQYF
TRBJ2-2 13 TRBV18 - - TGTGCCAGCTCACCCGACAGCACCGGGGAGCTGTTTTTT CASSPDSTGELFF
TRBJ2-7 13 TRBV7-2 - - TGTGCCACCACGCTCGGGGTGGGGGGCGAGCAGTACTTC CATTLGVGGEQYF
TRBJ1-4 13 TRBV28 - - TGTGCCAGCAGTTTTACCGGGACTATAATCCTGTTTTTT CASSFTGTIILFF
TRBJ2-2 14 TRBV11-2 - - TGTGCCAGCAGCTCCAAGACCCACACCGGGGAGCTGTTTTTT CASSSKTHTGELFF
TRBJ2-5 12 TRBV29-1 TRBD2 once TGCAGCTCGCGGGGGGCACAAGAGACCCAGTACTTC CSSRGAQETQYF
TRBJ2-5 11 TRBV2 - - TGTGCCAGCAGCATCCTGGAGACCCAGTACTTC CASSILETQYF
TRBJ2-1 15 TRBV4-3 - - TGCGCCAGCAGCCAAGATGACCCTCCCTACAATGAGCAGTTCTTC CASSQDDPPYNEQFF
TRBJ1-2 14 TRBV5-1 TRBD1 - TGCGCCAGCAAACCAGGAGGGGGCCTTTATGGCTACACCTTC CASKPGGGLYGYTF
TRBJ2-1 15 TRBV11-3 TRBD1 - TGTGCCAGCAGCTCCCGGACAGGGCCGGACAATGAGCAGTTCTTC CASSSRTGPDNEQFF
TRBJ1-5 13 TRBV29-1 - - TGCAGCGTGGGCGACGAACGTGGTCAGCCCCAGCATTTT CSVGDERGQPQHF
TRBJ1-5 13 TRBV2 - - TGTGCCAGCAGTCGGGACACAGATCAGCCCCAGCATTTT CASSRDTDQPQHF
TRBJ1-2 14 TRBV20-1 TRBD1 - TGCAGTGCTAGTCAAGGGGGCGATGGCTATGGCTACACCTTC CSASQGGDGYGYTF
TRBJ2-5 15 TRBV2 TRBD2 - TGTGCCAGCAAAGGGACTAGCGGGACTCAAGAGACCCAGTACTTC CASKGTSGTQETQYF
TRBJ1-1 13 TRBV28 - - TGTGCCAGCAGTTTAGGGGTCACCACTGAAGCTTTCTTT CASSLGVTTEAFF
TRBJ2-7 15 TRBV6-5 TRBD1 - TGTGCCAGCAGTCAACCCAGGGACAGAGCCTACGAGCAGTACTTC CASSQPRDRAYEQYF
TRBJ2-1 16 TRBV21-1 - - TGTGCCAGCAGCAAAGTGGCGGGAGGGCCGTGTGATGAGCAGTTCTTC CASSKVAGGPCDEQFF
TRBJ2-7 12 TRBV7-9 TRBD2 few TGTGCCAGCAGCCCTAGCGGCTACGAGCAGTACTTC CASSPSGYEQYF
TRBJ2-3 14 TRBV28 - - TGTGCCAGCAGTTCAGTAGGACACACAGATACGCAGTATTTT CASSSVGHTDTQYF
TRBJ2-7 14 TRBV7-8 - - TGTGCCAGCAGCCCCCGGGACTCAGCCTACGAGCAGTACTTC CASSPRDSAYEQYF